This TCR beta chain was obtained from a study of regulatory T cells in long-lasting Graves disease. CDR1 DFQATT and CDR2 SNEGSKA come from the germline V gene (reference sequence). CDR3 length: 13 residues. Trimming cost V 3 bases and J 4 bases, with 12 bases left between them. Time point given: persistent/refractory GD, antithyroid drugs over 5 years with positive TRAb. The TCR library was made from RNA that had been extracted from PBMCs in TRIzol. General study points: Accuracy could have been hurt by small sample size.

In regard to this clonotype: Its specificity is unknown.

Combining iRepertoire HTBI primers with Arm-PCR of CDR3 regions, the authors built TCR beta libraries. Each CDR3 protein gets one entry after TCRdb re-called the multiplex PCR reads with MiXCR. The data contain roughly 450,000 distinct CDR3 sequences, 22% of them singletons. The sequence was collected from a female donor with Graves disease. The source was peripheral blood mononuclear cells (PBMCs), collected when the disease was refractory, from a patient treated with antithyroid drugs. This rearrangement joins TRBV20-1 to TRBJ2-5; a possible D gene is TRBD2 (5 bases). The CDR3 protein is CSASDVGRETQYF. The DNA for the CDR3 is TGCAGTGCTAGTGATGTAGGGAGAGAGACCCAGTACTTC.